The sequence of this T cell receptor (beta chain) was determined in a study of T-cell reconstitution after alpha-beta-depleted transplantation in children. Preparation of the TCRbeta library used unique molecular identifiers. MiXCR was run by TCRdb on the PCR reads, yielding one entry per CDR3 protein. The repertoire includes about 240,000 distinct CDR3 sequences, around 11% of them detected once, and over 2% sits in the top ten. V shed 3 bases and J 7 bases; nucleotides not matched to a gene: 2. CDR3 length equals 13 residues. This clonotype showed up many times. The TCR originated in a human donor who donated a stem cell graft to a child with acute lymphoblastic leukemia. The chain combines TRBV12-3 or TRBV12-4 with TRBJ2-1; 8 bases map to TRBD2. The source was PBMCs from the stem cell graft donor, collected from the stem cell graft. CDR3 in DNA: TGTGCCAGCAGTTTTTCGGGAGGGAATGAGCAGTTCTTC. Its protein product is CASSFSGGNEQFF.